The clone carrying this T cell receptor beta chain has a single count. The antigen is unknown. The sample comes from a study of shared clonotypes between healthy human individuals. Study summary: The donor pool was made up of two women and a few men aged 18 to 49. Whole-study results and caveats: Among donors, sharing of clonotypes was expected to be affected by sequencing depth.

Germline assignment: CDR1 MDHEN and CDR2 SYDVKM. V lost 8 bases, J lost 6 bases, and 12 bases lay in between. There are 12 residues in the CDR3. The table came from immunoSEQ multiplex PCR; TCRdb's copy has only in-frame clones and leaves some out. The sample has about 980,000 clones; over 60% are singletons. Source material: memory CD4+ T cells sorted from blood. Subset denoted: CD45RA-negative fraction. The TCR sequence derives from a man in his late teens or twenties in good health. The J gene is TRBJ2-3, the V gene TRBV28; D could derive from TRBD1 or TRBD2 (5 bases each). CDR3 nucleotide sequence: TGTGCCAGCCGGGGCTCCACGGATACGCAGTATTTT. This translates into CASRGSTDTQYF.